One and the same sample provided the 23 T cell receptor beta chains below, sequenced in a study of graft-versus-host responses after intestinal transplantation. Profiling relied on immunoSEQ multiplex PCR, and the TCRdb table lists in-frame clones only, not all of them. This sample has over 15,000 clones, with just under 95% found just once. The source was PBMCs, collected 23 days after intestinal transplant. Source of these receptors: a human patient who received an intestinal transplant, so some T cells may come from the graft donor.

The chain carries TRBV19 and TRBJ1-5, with D unclear. Per germline, CDR1 LNHDA and CDR2 SQIVND (reference sequence). The CDR3 is 13 residues long. The V and J ends lost 6 bases and 4 bases respectively, with 10 bases between them. This CDR3 reads CASSPDLNQPQHF. CDR3 DNA sequence: TGTGCCAGTAGCCCGGACCTAAATCAGCCCCAGCATTTT.

The chain uses TRBV4-2 and TRBJ1-2, with 10 bases fitting TRBD1. Germline V gene data show CDR1 as LGHNA and CDR2 as YNFKEQ. Trimming removed 1 base from V and 4 bases from J; junction bases left unmatched: 3. The CDR3 runs 15 residues. In DNA, the CDR3 is TGTGCCAGCAGCCAAGCAGGACAGGGGGTCTATGGCTACACCTTC. Protein sequence: CASSQAGQGVYGYTF.

This sequence joins TRBV27 and TRBJ1-2, with D uncertain. Germline loops: CDR1 MNHEY, CDR2 SMNVEV (reference sequence). The CDR3 has 13 residues. Trimming left V 6 bases short and J 5 bases short, with 13 bases between. CDR3 nucleotide sequence: TGTGCCAGCAGCCCAGCCAGAGAGTATGGCTACACCTTC. It yields the protein CASSPAREYGYTF.

CDR3: CASSVGGNYEQYF. DNA for the CDR3: TGTGCCAGCAGCGTAGGGGGGAACTACGAGCAGTACTTC. The genes are TRBV9 and TRBJ2-7; perhaps D is TRBD1 or TRBD2 (5 bases each). V lost 0 bases, J lost 3 bases, and 7 bases lay in between. Germline CDR1 is SGDLS and CDR2 is YYNGEE. The length of the CDR3 is 13 residues.

The genes are TRBV6-5 and TRBJ1-1; D is unclear. CDR1 and CDR2 from the germline V gene are MNHEY and SVGAGI. Trimming left V 0 bases short and J 2 bases short, with 13 bases between. The CDR3 runs to 16 residues. The CDR3 nucleotides read TGTGCCAGCAGTTACTCCTACAAGTTTGGTAACACTGAAGCTTTCTTT. Protein sequence: CASSYSYKFGNTEAFF.

This rearrangement joins TRBV9 to TRBJ2-7, with TRBD2 matching over 14 bases. The CDR3 runs to 15 residues. V shed 4 bases and J 6 bases; nucleotides not matched to a gene: 6. Germline CDR1 and CDR2: SGDLS and YYNGEE. The CDR3 bases are TGTGCCAGCAGCCCACCGGGACTAGCGGGAGCCGAGCAGTACTTC. Translation gives CASSPPGLAGAEQYF.

This clone was found once. The chain links TRBV13 to TRBJ1-6; 11 nucleotides agree with TRBD1. This CDR3 is 16 amino acids long. Germline V lookup: CDR1 PRHDT, CDR2 FYEKMQ (reference sequence). J was trimmed by 9 bases and V by 6 bases; bases with no gene match: 10. CDR3 region: CASSTNPGTGGSPLHF. CDR3 sequence (DNA): TGTGCCAGCAGTACAAACCCCGGGACAGGGGGTTCACCCCTCCACTTT.

The chain employs TRBV7-6 and TRBJ2-1; D remains ambiguous. Germline V gene sequence: CDR1 SGHVS, CDR2 FNYEAQ. V was pared by 2 bases and J by 6 bases, with 11 bases between. There are 14 residues in the CDR3. CDR3: CASSLLYKANEQFF. The DNA of the CDR3 is TGTGCCAGCAGCTTACTTTACAAGGCCAATGAGCAGTTCTTC.

The chain is built from TRBV27 and TRBJ2-5; 8 bases align to TRBD1. The CDR3 has 14 residues. CDR1 is MNHEY and CDR2 is SMNVEV in the germline V gene (reference sequence). V was pared by 6 bases and J by 2 bases, with 5 bases of the junction left unmatched. CDR3 loop: CASRDTGGQETQYF. CDR3 DNA: TGTGCCAGCAGGGATACAGGGGGACAAGAGACCCAGTACTTC.

In this sample, this clone turned up once. The chain links TRBV7-9 to TRBJ1-1; D might be TRBD1 (5 bases). Germline-derived CDR1 and CDR2 are SEHNR and FQNEAQ (reference sequence). V dropped 0 bases and J dropped 7 bases, with 15 bases sitting between them. CDR3 length equals 15 residues. The CDR3 here is CASSLAKVGVHEAFF. Here the CDR3 DNA reads TGTGCCAGCAGCTTAGCTAAGGTGGGGGTCCATGAAGCTTTCTTT.

In DNA, the CDR3 is TGTGCCAGCAGTGAATTAGTGGATGAGCAGTTCTTC. Translating it yields CASSELVDEQFF. The chain employs TRBV6-5 and TRBJ2-1; D is uncertain. V gave up 5 bases and J gave up 8 bases, with 10 bases separating them. The germline V gene encodes CDR1 MNHEY and CDR2 SVGAGI. This CDR3 is built from 12 residues.

V and J are TRBV27 and TRBJ2-7, with D perhaps assigned TRBD1 or TRBD2 (5 bases each). Germline lookup yields CDR1 MNHEY and CDR2 SMNVEV (reference sequence). The CDR3 totals 13 residues. V was clipped by 4 bases and J by 3 bases, with 10 bases between them. The CDR3 loop is CASSSGPFYEQYF. CDR3 sequence (DNA): TGTGCCAGCAGTTCGGGACCGTTCTACGAGCAGTACTTC.

On this clone itself: Mismatch with germline at one junction end may stem from a read error. Other nucleotide sequences in the sample specify the same CDR3. The V call is TRBV6-5, the J call TRBJ2-3; tentatively, D is TRBD2 (5 bases). Per the germline V gene, CDR1 is MNHEY and CDR2 is SVGAGI. The CDR3 is 12 residues long. CDR3 residues: CASTSSSGTQYF. As DNA, the CDR3 is TGCGCCAGCACCTCTAGCTCCGGTACGCAGTATTTT.

The chain combines TRBV29-1 with TRBJ2-7, with 7 bases fitting TRBD1. V lost 5 bases to trimming and J lost 1 base; unmatched junction nucleotides: 11. Germline V gene sequence: CDR1 SQVTM, CDR2 ANQGSEA. The CDR3 consists of 15 residues. The CDR3 region is CSVLGSDRTSYEQYF. The CDR3 DNA follows: TGCAGCGTTTTGGGTTCGGACAGGACATCCTACGAGCAGTACTTC.

The chain has TRBV6-6 and TRBJ1-2; D not certain. The V and J ends lost 0 bases and 5 bases respectively, with 13 bases between them. The CDR3 covers 15 residues. Germline lookup yields CDR1 MNHNY and CDR2 SVGAGI (reference sequence). CDR3 in amino acids: CASSYSLLGSYGYTF. The DNA for the CDR3 is TGTGCCAGCAGTTACTCGCTCCTCGGGTCTTATGGCTACACCTTC.

The V and J genes are TRBV29-1 and TRBJ1-2, with 7 bases fitting TRBD1. The J segment lost 3 bases and the V segment lost 3 bases, leaving 10 bases of the junction unmatched. This CDR3 contains 15 residues. The germline V gene encodes CDR1 SQVTM and CDR2 ANQGSEA. The CDR3 DNA reads as TGCAGCGTTGAGGACCACAGGGGAATGGACTATGGCTACACCTTC. Amino acid sequence: CSVEDHRGMDYGYTF.

This rearrangement joins TRBV9 to TRBJ1-4; 8 positions agree with TRBD1. The CDR3 length is 15 residues. Germline V gene sequence: CDR1 SGDLS, CDR2 YYNGEE. V was pared by 3 bases and J by 8 bases, with 9 bases of the junction left unmatched. The chain's CDR3 is CASSAGGGQVEKLFF. CDR3 coding DNA: TGTGCCAGCAGCGCCGGAGGGGGACAGGTGGAAAAACTGTTTTTT.

This chain uses TRBV5-6 with TRBJ1-1, with unresolved D. The CDR3 is 14 amino acids. Per germline, CDR1 SGHDT and CDR2 YYEEEE. V lost 3 bases and J 3 bases, leaving 12 bases between the germline ends. The CDR3 coding sequence is TGTGCCAGCAGCTCAGACACATCCCACACTGAAGCTTTCTTT. This codes for CASSSDTSHTEAFF.

The chain combines TRBV30 with TRBJ2-3, with D unresolved. In germline, CDR1 is GTSNPN, CDR2 SVGIG (reference sequence). This CDR3 has 15 amino acids. V gave up 2 bases and J gave up 3 bases, with 15 bases separating them. Written as DNA, the CDR3 is TGTGCCTGGAGTCCAAGGGCAGTGACGACAGATACGCAGTATTTT. Translating gives CAWSPRAVTTDTQYF.

This chain joins TRBV30 and TRBJ2-3; 10 bases fit TRBD2. The germline V gene has CDR1 GTSNPN and CDR2 SVGIG (reference sequence). CDR3 length: 14 residues. After removal of 4 bases from V and 5 bases from J, the junction contained 6 bases not matched to a gene. The CDR3 loop reads CAWTSGSPEDTQYF. The CDR3 nucleotides read TGTGCCTGGACTAGCGGGAGCCCTGAAGATACGCAGTATTTT. The variable domain in full, completed from reference TRBV30 and TRBJ2-3, reads SQTIHQWPATLVQPVGSPLSLECTVEGTSNPNLYWYRQAAGRGLQLLFYSVGIGQISSEVPQNLSASRPQDRQFILSSKKLLLSDSGFYLCAWTSGSPEDTQYFGPGTRLTVL.

J is TRBJ1-1 and V is TRBV19, with 7 bases fitting TRBD1. CDR1 is LNHDA and CDR2 is SQIVND in the germline V gene (reference sequence). V trimming: 7 bases; J trimming: 2 bases; junction bases outside the gene matches: 10. The length of the CDR3 is 15 residues. CDR3 amino acids: CASTPGGTENTEAFF. CDR3 coding DNA: TGTGCCAGTACCCCAGGCGGGACAGAAAACACTGAAGCTTTCTTT.

This clone was counted a few times. This chain connects TRBV6-6 to TRBJ2-1; 7 nucleotides align to TRBD1. This CDR3 is built from 12 residues. The V gene's germline CDR1 is MNHNY and CDR2 SVGAGI (reference sequence). V lost 6 bases and J lost 9; bases outside the gene matches: 5. CDR3 loop: CASSLDRAEQFF. In nucleotides, the CDR3 is TGTGCCAGCAGCCTTGACAGGGCTGAGCAGTTCTTC.

This sequence joins TRBV10-3 and TRBJ2-5; 8 bases match TRBD2. Trimming cost V 5 bases and J 4 bases; bases outside gene matches: 6. Germline V gene sequence: CDR1 ENHRY, CDR2 SYGVKD. This CDR3 has 14 amino acids. The CDR3 is CAISTAGDGETQYF. The DNA for the CDR3 is TGTGCCATCAGTACAGCGGGAGACGGAGAGACCCAGTACTTC.